The clone carrying this T cell receptor beta chain occurred a few times. These data come from a study of blood T cell repertoires in COVID-19. About the study: From the United States, Italy and Spain came samples of acute and convalescent COVID-19. The cDNA or gDNA used as material had been derived from T cells, B-cell-depleted T cells, or PBMCs.

Germline assignment: CDR1 LGHNT and CDR2 FRNRAP. The CDR3 has 13 amino acids. J gave up 4 bases and V 6 bases, and 5 bases lay outside the gene matches. In the original analysis: Amplified reference gene primers provided the basis for estimating nucleated cell counts. Assay: immunoSEQ multiplex PCR; the TCRdb copy retains only in-frame clones and omits some. That table is the source of V, J and clone size, and D and trimming were worked out from the DNA. The data contain about 150,000 clones, about 80% of them singletons. The sample comprised peripheral blood. The receptor was isolated from an older woman with acute or convalescent COVID-19. The chain carries TRBV12-5 and TRBJ1-1; 7 bases are a match to TRBD1. The CDR3 coding sequence is TGTGCTAGTGGGACAGGGTCGGGCACTGAAGCTTTCTTT. Protein: CASGTGSGTEAFF.